Listed below are T cell receptor beta chains from one sample, sequenced in a study of blood T cells in healthy people across ages. TCRdb processed the 5' RACE reads anew with MiXCR; each CDR3 protein has one entry. The table shows around 1,000,000 distinct CDR3 sequences, with 30% to 40% occurring only once. The source material was blood. These receptors were collected from a man aged 18-30 years in good health. CDR3s include the opening cysteine and the closing phenylalanine or tryptophan. Each record gives: clone size, D gene, J gene, V gene, CDR3 protein, CDR3 DNA. The D gene is left open where the match is weak. Expanded clones get a size class; other rows say once, few or many, or leave the size out.

few	TRBD2	TRBJ2-7	TRBV7-2	CASSFRTSRTYEQYF	TGTGCCAGCAGCTTCAGGACTAGCAGGACCTACGAGCAGTACTTC
many	NA	TRBJ1-2	TRBV20-1	CSAPRPNYGYTF	TGCAGTGCTCCTCGGCCCAACTATGGCTACACCTTC
few	TRBD2	TRBJ2-3	TRBV20-1	CSAYSGTSGGSTDTQYF	TGCAGTGCTTACTCCGGGACTAGCGGGGGTAGCACAGATACGCAGTATTTT
NA	NA	TRBJ1-1	TRBV7-2	CASSLGIDTEAFF	TGTGCCAGCAGCTTAGGGATTGACACTGAAGCTTTCTTT
NA	NA	TRBJ1-1	TRBV11-2	CASSLDPAAVEAFF	TGTGCCAGCAGCTTAGATCCGGCCGCGGTTGAAGCTTTCTTT
NA	TRBD1	TRBJ1-5	TRBV11-2	CASSAGQGLQPQHF	TGTGCCAGCAGCGCCGGACAGGGACTCCAGCCCCAGCATTTT
NA	TRBD1	TRBJ1-1	TRBV13	CASSDTQGAGNTEAFF	TGTGCCAGCAGCGACACTCAGGGGGCGGGGAACACTGAAGCTTTCTTT
few	TRBD2	TRBJ2-3	TRBV20-1	CSASIISGGSSTDTQYF	TGCAGTGCTAGCATTATTAGCGGGGGGTCTAGCACAGATACGCAGTATTTT
NA	NA	TRBJ2-5	TRBV2	CASSEFRGETQYF	TGTGCCAGCAGTGAGTTTAGGGGAGAGACCCAGTACTTC
few	NA	TRBJ1-1	TRBV7-9	CASSLMGDTEAFF	TGTGCCAGCAGCTTAATGGGGGACACTGAAGCTTTCTTT
once	NA	TRBJ1-2	TRBV12-3/TRBV12-4	CASSRQTVDGYTF	TGTGCCAGCAGTAGACAGACAGTCGATGGCTACACCTTC
once	NA	TRBJ2-2	TRBV4-1	CASSRSRGVNTGELFF	TGCGCCAGCAGCCGGTCTAGAGGCGTTAACACCGGGGAGCTGTTTTTT
NA	NA	TRBJ1-6	TRBV21-1	CASSAKPGQAWFSPLHF	TGTGCCAGCAGCGCAAAGCCGGGACAAGCTTGGTTCTCACCCCTCCACTTT
NA	NA	TRBJ1-1	TRBV6-1	CASSDRGGMGNTEAFF	TGTGCCAGCAGTGACCGGGGGGGTATGGGTAACACTGAAGCTTTCTTT
NA	TRBD1	TRBJ1-2	TRBV29-1	CSARGTDYGNTF	TGCAGCGCCCGGGGGACAGATTATGGCAACACCTTC
NA	NA	TRBJ2-7	TRBV3-1	CASSQVELFYEQYF	TGTGCCAGCAGCCAAGTTGAGCTATTCTACGAGCAGTACTTC
once	TRBD1	TRBJ2-2	TRBV29-1	CSVRGPGGELFF	TGCAGCGTCAGGGGGCCTGGCGGGGAGCTGTTTTTT